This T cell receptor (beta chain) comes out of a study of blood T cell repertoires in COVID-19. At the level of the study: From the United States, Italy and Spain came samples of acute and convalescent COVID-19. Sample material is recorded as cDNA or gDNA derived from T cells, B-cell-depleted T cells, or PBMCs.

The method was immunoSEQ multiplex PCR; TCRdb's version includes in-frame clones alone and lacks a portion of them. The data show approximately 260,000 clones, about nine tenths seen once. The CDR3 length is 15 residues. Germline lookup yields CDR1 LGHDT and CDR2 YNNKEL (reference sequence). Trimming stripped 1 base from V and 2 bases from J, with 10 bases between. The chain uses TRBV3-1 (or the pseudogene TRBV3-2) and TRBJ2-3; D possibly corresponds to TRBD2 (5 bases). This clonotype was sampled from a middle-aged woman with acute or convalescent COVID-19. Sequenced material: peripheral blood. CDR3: CASSQGGSFTDTQYF. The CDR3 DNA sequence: TGTGCCAGCAGCCAAGGCGGGTCGTTCACAGATACGCAGTATTTT.